Reported below is one T cell receptor (beta chain). The CDR3 ends on some other residue instead of the conserved phenylalanine or tryptophan, so this is likely a read error. These data originate in a study of identical twins. V lost 3 bases and J lost 0; bases outside the gene matches: 3. Germline lookup yields CDR1 SEHNR and CDR2 FQNEAQ (reference sequence). The CDR3 runs 15 residues. TCRdb processed the 5' RACE reads anew with MiXCR; each CDR3 protein has one entry. The table has roughly 630,000 distinct CDR3 sequences, less than 9% seen once. The data were also submitted as part of a second study, on yellow fever vaccine responses in identical twins.

This TCR came from a woman between 18 and 29 years old in good health. The rearrangement joins TRBV7-9 to TRBJ2-7; 9 bases agree with TRBD1. Sequencing input: PBMCs. The CDR3 DNA is TGTGCCAGCAGCTTTGACAGGGGGTACTCCTACGAGCAGTACTCC. Its protein is CASSFDRGYSYEQYS.